This TCR beta chain is drawn from a study of immune cell composition in non-small cell lung cancer. The overall study: Most cases were lung adenocarcinoma or squamous cell carcinoma. Study findings and constraints: Shared sequences between tumour-reactive and dominant in vivo clones were not proven. Tumour TCR-beta clonality was not significantly tied to smoking pack-years.

As regards this clone: What it binds is not known.

The table came from immunoSEQ multiplex PCR; TCRdb's copy has only in-frame clones and leaves some out. The profile covers about 7,600 clones, with around 82% appearing a single time and roughly 12% taken by the ten largest. Germline V CDR1 and CDR2: MDHEN, SYDVKM. This CDR3 has 16 amino acids. V lost 2 bases and J lost 9; bases outside the gene matches: 12. This TCR was recovered from a human donor with non-small cell lung cancer. Specimen: lung tumor tissue. The chain joins TRBV28 to TRBJ2-1, with 8 nucleotides matching TRBD2. The CDR3 DNA sequence: TGTGCCAGCAGTTTAGTGGGTAGCGGGGTCGGGACTGAGCAGTTCTTC. Encoded protein: CASSLVGSGVGTEQFF.